The source of this T cell receptor (beta chain) is a study of blood T cell repertoires in COVID-19. Profiled with immunoSEQ multiplex PCR; TCRdb holds only in-frame clones, not every one. This repertoire shows approximately 290,000 clones, just under 90% found once; its top ten account for 11%. The sample was peripheral blood. The origin of this receptor is a woman aged 25 to 39 with COVID-19, enrolled during active disease.

The CDR3 protein is CASSRRDRGRWELFF. CDR3 bases: TGTGCCAGCAGTCGCCGGGACAGGGGGCGTTGGGAACTGTTTTTT. V gene TRBV6-5 combines with J gene TRBJ1-4; 12 bases line up with TRBD1. CDR1 is MNHEY and CDR2 is SVGAGI in the germline V gene. Trimming at V came to 5 bases and at J to 12 bases, leaving 10 bases not matched to a gene. The CDR3 is 15 amino acids.